This TCR beta chain is from a study of T cells in Graves' hyperthyroidism and ophthalmopathy (dated 2019 in TCRdb). Broadly, across the study: To identify distinguishing TCR V-J signatures, a discovery cohort of 90 to 100 patients was used, comprising 40 to 45 with Graves' ophthalmopathy and about 59 with stable Graves' hyperthyroidism. Thyroid tissue and blood T-cell repertoires from several Graves' hyperthyroidism patients were also compared in the study. For training and testing, the 80 to 100 patients in the discovery cohort were randomly divided in a 7:3 ratio. Once sampling was done, hyperthyroidism patients were given methimazole at a starting dose of 30 mg daily, whereas ophthalmopathy patients were given high-dose intravenous methylprednisolone. TCR Vbeta CDR3 sequencing of 140 or so peripheral blood samples (approximately 44 ophthalmopathy, roughly 74 hyperthyroidism and roughly 17 progressor patients) is reported in the paper. An independent validation cohort of some 18 hyperthyroidism patients and more than 15 patients who later progressed to ophthalmopathy tested prospective prediction of ophthalmopathy.

This clonotype has more than one count but fewer than ten. This clone's antigen is unknown. Base qualities are not recorded, but no much larger clone differs from it by a single base. The TCR beta CDR3 regions were amplified from the RNA transcripts. The TCR CDR3 was subjected to a first round of RT-PCR using the HTBI primer set and the Qiagen OneStep RT-PCR kit. Libraries were constructed in a second round of multiplex PCR, after which size selection and purification were performed. Libraries were sequenced paired-end with 100 bp reads on an Illumina HiSeq2000. In the paper's pipeline: Raw data were processed with SOAPnuke, discarding reads with adapters, uncalled bases, mean Phred below 15, or no exact constant-primer or identifier match. High-quality paired reads were merged using COPE v1.2.5, and each unique nucleotide sequence was defined as a clonotype. Clonotypes were aligned to IMGT TRBV, TRBD and TRBJ reference segments using MiTCR v1.1. The analysis was restricted to V-J combinations with a frequency above 0.0001, which together covered 99.2% of the repertoires. The TCS score was defined as F50 (clonal expansion) divided by E x V (chaos), with BLOSUM62-based TCRdist calculated between CDR3 peptides within each V-J. Welch's t-statistics and random forest reduced approximately 520 V-J features to 10 to 15, which were used in a naive Bayes classifier (R e1071). Thyroid-blood repertoire similarity was quantified with the Morisita-Horn index. The public reads were reanalyzed by TCRdb: fastp trimming at Q25, MiXCR alignment, in-frame beta chains only. One record per CDR3 amino acid sequence lists the most common genes and DNA. These V and J calls rely on TCRdb rather than the paper's analysis. In this sample the table shows hundreds of thousands of distinct CDR3 sequences, just under 45% of which occur a single time. In total, the top ten clones hold less than 9% of the sample.

Any patient with an uncontrolled infection, another autoimmune disease, pregnancy or lactation was excluded. Diagnoses were based on clinical symptoms, serum thyroxine and TRAb, thyroid ultrasound and orbital computed tomography. Trizol reagent was used to extract total RNA, and RNA quality was then checked on an Agilent 2100 Bioanalyzer. V is reduced by 4 bases and J by 6 bases, leaving a spacing of 13 bases between them. Based on the germline V gene, the CDR1 and CDR2 sequences are SGHRS and YFSETQ. The CDR3 starts with the cysteine, ends with the phenylalanine, and has 13 residues. Only the CDR3 region is kept as DNA, spanning 39 bases read in frame from base 1. General findings and caveats noted by the study authors: Sample size was not statistically predetermined, and investigators were not blinded to group allocation. Most expanded thyroid clonotypes (frequency above 0.001) were also detected in blood, a finding suggesting that blood repertoires may reflect thyroid immune responses. In validation, the model predicted progression to ophthalmopathy with around 71% sensitivity and approximately 72% specificity, a median of approximately 6.5 months before onset. A model built on a 13 V-J signature distinguished ophthalmopathy from stable hyperthyroidism, reaching roughly 88% sensitivity and approximately 81% specificity in cross-validation and 80%/75% in testing.

The source of this sequence is an adult man with Graves' disease, either hyperthyroidism or ophthalmopathy (not recorded which). What was sequenced was peripheral blood or thyroid tissue (not recorded which). The V and J genes are TRBV5-1 and TRBJ1-1, and possibly TRBD1, on 6 matching bases. The DNA sequence is TGCGCCAGCAGCCTGGGGGGGGCTTCTGAAGCTTTCTTT. Its translation reads: CASSLGGASEAFF. Outside the CDR3, residues come from the reference TRBV5-1 and TRBJ1-1 proteins, so the full variable domain is: KAGVTQTPRYLIKTRGQQVTLSCSPISGHRSVSWYQQTPGQGLQFLFEYFSETQRNKGNFPGRFSGRQFSNSRSEMNVSTLELGDSALYLCASSLGGASEAFFGQGTRLTVV.